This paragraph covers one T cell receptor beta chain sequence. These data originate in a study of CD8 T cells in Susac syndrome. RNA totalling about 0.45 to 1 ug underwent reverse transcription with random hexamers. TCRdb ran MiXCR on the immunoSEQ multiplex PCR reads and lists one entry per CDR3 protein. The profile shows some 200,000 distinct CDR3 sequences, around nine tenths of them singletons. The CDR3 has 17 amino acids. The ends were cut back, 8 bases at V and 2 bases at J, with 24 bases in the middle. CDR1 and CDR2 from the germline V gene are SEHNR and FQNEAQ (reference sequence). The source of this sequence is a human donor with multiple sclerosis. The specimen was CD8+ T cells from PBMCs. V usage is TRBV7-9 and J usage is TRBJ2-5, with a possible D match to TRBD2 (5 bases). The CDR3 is CASPQEDPAGPQETQYF. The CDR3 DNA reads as TGTGCCAGCCCCCAGGAGGACCCGGCGGGTCCACAAGAGACCCAGTACTTC.